This T cell receptor (beta chain) appears in the sequencing data of a study of blood T cells in healthy people across ages. Concerning this clonotype: No antigen is known for it.

Study results and limitations: A greater number of naive CD4+ cells and higher diversity distinguished long-lived donors from aged donors.

A sample-barcoded 5' primer and a J-beta primer mix were used in a second PCR of roughly 7 to 12 cycles. TCRdb analysed the 5' RACE reads with MiXCR anew, one entry per CDR3 protein. The data contain about 720,000 distinct CDR3 sequences, just under 25% of them singletons. The CDR3 contains 14 residues. In germline, CDR1 is SGHRS, CDR2 YFSETQ. This sample was also put to use in a study of T cells of mothers and their children.

This clonotype originated in a boy younger than 18 in good health. What was sequenced was blood. The V call is TRBV5-1, the J call TRBJ2-5; a weak D match, TRBD2 (5 bases). The end of the DNA fits TRBJ2-1 better, so the J call may be wrong. The CDR3 region has the DNA TGCGCCAGCAGAACCGGGATCACCTACAATGAGCAGTTCTTC. This encodes CASRTGITYNEQFF.